This T cell receptor (beta chain) was recorded in a study of cytomegalovirus exposure and HLA in healthy donors (dated by TCRdb to 2017 to 2019). Regarding the study in general: According to an earlier analysis of several hundred of the donors, about 179 million T cells yielded some 110 million unique TCR beta sequences and about 300 Gb of sequence data. Roughly 300 gigabases of sequencing data and approximately 80 million unique TCR sequences were included in an early release covering about 600 HLA-typed donors. Among the roughly 400 genotyped donors, roughly 80% belonged to the genetic ancestry cluster associated with self-reported Caucasian donors. The study aimed to test whether cataloging public T cell receptors could reveal signatures of past pathogen exposure. The T cell repertoires of around 670 subjects were profiled by immunosequencing and related to cytomegalovirus serostatus. Besides the first cohort of under 700 subjects, a separate validation cohort made up of 120 different subjects was used. To predict cytomegalovirus infection status, the study brought together high-throughput TCR immunosequencing, statistical association of individual TCRs with disease status, and machine learning. A later analysis re-examined previously published TCR beta repertoires from just over 650 donors and added high-resolution HLA genotyping to investigate patterns of TCR occurrence. Rather than drawing on any new phenotypic data, the later analysis identified candidate immune exposures from TCR beta sequences and the way those sequences occurred across donors. To decide whether each TCR beta V gene segment behaved as functional or pseudogenic, an earlier analysis of several hundred of the donors relied on high-throughput TCR beta sequencing. Donor age, sex, ethnicity and CMV serostatus were compiled together with the repertoire data. A later genetic analysis used genome-wide SNP genotypes for about 60% of the roughly 670 donors, treating that subset as a discovery cohort. Every discovery cohort repertoire had been produced on one sequencing platform. Class I and class II HLA loci were covered by the typing at four-digit resolution. The number of typed donors differed by locus: roughly 629-640 for A, B, C, DRB1 and DQB1; approximately 520 for DQA1; roughly 600 for DPA1; and about 450 for DPB1. Because of strong linkage in the cohort, roughly five DR-DQ haplotypes were treated as single units for association and clustering. Among several hundred genotyped donors of the cohort, an average of around 240,000 unique TCR beta nucleotide sequences was sequenced per donor, of which roughly 18% were non-productive. Points the paper makes about the study in general: This cohort had only TCR beta chains sequenced, and the lack of alpha or paired-chain data limited which features could be detected. V-gene and J-gene trimming of TCR beta chains was associated with a missense DCLRE1C variant in a later genetic analysis, and the association was replicated in an independent cohort. When HLA alleles, especially DR and DQ, strongly co-occurred, attributing TCR associations to individual alleles was difficult. A further reported finding was that TCR beta sequences accurately predicted the HLA-A and HLA-B alleles for most subjects in the first cohort. At a false discovery rate of 0.05, a later analysis linked roughly 17,000 TCR beta sequences to specific HLA alleles. Three of the identified cytomegalovirus-associated TCR beta chains were confirmed in vitro to be specific for cytomegalovirus antigens. A group of highly shared sequence variants was considered likely to be a technical artifact of the sequencing pipeline. For the cohort, immune exposure information was limited to CMV serostatus. In a later analysis, TCR association rates were found to vary across HLA loci, with the most associated TCRs seen for DRB1 alleles and the fewest for HLA-C alleles. Because HLA typing was missing for some donors at each locus, association tests included only the typed subset. The classifier was reported to diagnose cytomegalovirus status with high specificity and sensitivity in both the original cohort and the validation cohort. The study gave a list of under 200 TCR beta chains associated with cytomegalovirus. Compared with equally common non-associated chains, HLA-associated TCR beta chains in a later analysis were more clonally expanded and had lower generation probabilities. Linkage disequilibrium might explain the correlated functional status among segregating V segments, but an unknown experimental factor could not be ruled out. While some public TCRs were present in many individuals, most TCR sequences turned up only very rarely across donors. A later analysis found that most CMV-associated TCR beta chains appeared HLA-restricted, with HLA associations seemingly driven largely by CMV exposure. The authors suggested that the approach could potentially be extended to other disease states and immunological phenotypes. Because counts were too low, roughly 17 rarely observed V segments, including chromosome 9 orphons, were left out of the earlier analysis of roughly 600 of the donors. Sequencing depth was assumed to be roughly uniform across donors in the presence/absence analyses, though that assumption may not hold. In an earlier analysis of 500 to 650 of the donors, most TCR beta V segments appeared in productive rearrangements about 87% or about 30% of the time, broadly matching IMGT annotations. A later genetic analysis reported fewer N-insertions in productive TCRs among donors in an Asian-associated ancestry cluster than the approximately 670-donor mean. According to a later analysis, parvovirus B19, influenza, CMV and Epstein-Barr virus appeared linked to several top co-occurrence clusters.

The library was built by means of the immunoSEQ multiplex PCR assay. The multiplex PCR relied on a mix of 60 forward primers for TCR Vbeta segments and 13 reverse primers for TCR Jbeta segments. Amplification of the CDR3 region of rearranged TCR beta genes was performed with a multiplex PCR assay on genomic DNA. Amplified TCR beta libraries were sequenced as 87-base-pair reads on the Illumina HiSeq System. The original pipeline was this. In a later analysis, approximately 74 million unique TCR beta chains were counted across the 500 to 700 repertoires, and about 10 million of these chains were shared by at least two donors. A nearest-neighbor algorithm error-corrected the raw reads and collapsed the reads into unique sequences, merging closely related sequences to remove PCR and sequencing errors. To assign V, D and J gene segments, CDR3 sequences were aligned to IMGT reference sequences. For a sequence to be retained, a match of at least six nucleotides was required to both a V gene segment and a J gene segment. Rearrangements were classified as productive when the CDR3 lacked stop codons and remained in frame with V and J, and all other rearrangements were classified as non-productive. Following IMGT convention, CDR3 was defined as the stretch from the second conserved V-encoded cysteine to the conserved J-encoded phenylalanine. In an earlier analysis of more than 550 of the donors, sequences lacking an unambiguous match to a single V gene segment were excluded. An earlier analysis of several hundred of the donors classified V segments as functional when productive rearrangements were above 56.7% and as segregating when the standard deviation between donors was above 5%. A statistical classification framework was developed to diagnose cytomegalovirus status using the catalog of TCR beta chain sequences. In a later analysis, V and J genes were assigned by comparing TCR nucleotide sequences against IMGT/GENE-DB human TR gene sequences. A later analysis assigned CDR3 sequences and most-parsimonious VDJ recombination scenarios with the TCRdist pipeline. A later analysis defined each TCR beta chain by its CDR3 amino acid sequence plus V-gene family, and excluded reads lacking a unique V-gene family. In a later analysis, around 600 highly shared, low-generation-probability nucleotide sequences were removed to address suspected cross-contamination and a sequencing artifact. For each public chain, a later analysis derived a clonal expansion index from normalized ranks of inferred template counts within each repertoire. Generation probabilities in a later analysis came from a VDJ recombination model fitted to out-of-frame rearrangements, and those results were checked against IGoR. A later analysis scored TCR-TCR, TCR-HLA and TCR-CMV co-occurrence with hypergeometric tests, applying a repertoire-size bias correction to TCR pairs. In a later analysis, false discovery rates were estimated by permuting HLA or CMV assignments 20 times. In a later analysis, co-occurring TCRs were grouped with DBSCAN, and TCRdist sequence similarity was added when clustering was performed within HLA-allele-positive subsets. Co-occurrence clustering excluded repertoires with fewer than 30,000 or more than 120,000 public chains, plus five with anomalous nucleotide sharing. What TCRdb holds here is the immuneACCESS table cut down to in-frame rearrangements. Part of the clones is not present; checked against another copy, under half of the missing clones reflect an unresolved V gene, and the others are unexplained. V and J calls plus clone size are reproduced from that table; the DNA served to infer D and trimming. A total of about 250,000 clones appear in this sample, roughly 78% of them only once. The top ten hold around 0.44% of the sample.

In total, approximately 610 healthy bone marrow donors made up the cohort. Cohort members were all nominally healthy when sampled, although unrecorded immune exposures were likely present. The donor tested CMV seronegative and was one of the 352 seronegative cohort members. Each donor provided a peripheral blood sample, and peripheral blood mononuclear cells were used for TCR beta sequencing. Genomic DNA extraction from the blood cell samples was performed with the Qiagen DNeasy Blood Extraction Kit. With regard to this clone: Its antigen is still unknown. There are no base qualities to consult, and no much larger clone falls within one base.

The material sequenced was PBMCs. The receptor was isolated from a boy under 18 in good health and CMV-seronegative.

Read as DNA, the sequence is TGTGCCAGACAGGGGGACACTGAAGCTTTCTTT. Translated, it reads CARQGDTEAFF. The V and J genes are TRBV19 and TRBJ1-1; a stretch of 8 junction bases matches TRBD1. V loses 9 bases at its end and J loses 3 bases; junction bases beyond the gene matches: 0. Its CDR3 holds 11 amino acids, cysteine through phenylalanine. Solely the CDR3 DNA is kept, with 33 bases framed from the first base. Taken from the germline V gene (reference sequence), the CDR1 and CDR2 loops are LNHDA and SQIVND.